This entry concerns a single T cell receptor beta chain. Its antigen is undetermined. There are 14 residues in the CDR3. V lost 4 bases and J 7 bases, leaving 14 bases between the germline ends. The V gene's germline CDR1 is SGHDN and CDR2 FVKESK. TCRdb passed the 5' RACE reads through MiXCR, listing each CDR3 protein once. This sample has approximately 60,000 distinct CDR3 sequences, with about 22% found just once. Overall study findings and caveats: Tumor memory CD4+ T cell TCR gene usage clustered with blood and lymph node memory CD4+ cells and lymph node naive CD4+ cells. Tumor-infiltrating Treg TCR alpha and beta sequences overlapped most with tumor naive CD4+ T cells, then blood naive. Whole repertoires were not studied in the larger cohort, only one V-J beta rearrangement.

The receptor was derived from a female donor with breast cancer. The sample comprised memory CD4+ T cells sorted from a lymph node. Subset defined: memory CD4+ T cells, CD4+CD45RO+CD25-. The chain links TRBV14 to TRBJ2-1; TRBD1 or TRBD2 may be the D gene (5 bases each). The DNA for the CDR3 is TGTGCCAGCAGCCTACTAGGGGTTGGGAATGAGCAGTTCTTC. Protein sequence: CASSLLGVGNEQFF.